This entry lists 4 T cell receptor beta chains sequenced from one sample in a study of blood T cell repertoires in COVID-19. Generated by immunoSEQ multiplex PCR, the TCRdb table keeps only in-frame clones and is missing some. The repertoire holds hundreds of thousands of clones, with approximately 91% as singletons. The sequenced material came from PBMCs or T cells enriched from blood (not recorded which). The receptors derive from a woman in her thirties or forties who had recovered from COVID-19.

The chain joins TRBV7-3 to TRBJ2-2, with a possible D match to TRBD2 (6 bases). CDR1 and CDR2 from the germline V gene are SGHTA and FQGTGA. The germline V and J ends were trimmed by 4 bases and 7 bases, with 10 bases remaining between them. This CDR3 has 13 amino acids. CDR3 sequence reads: CASSWRGGGELFF. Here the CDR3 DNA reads TGTGCCAGCAGCTGGAGGGGTGGCGGGGAGCTGTTTTTT. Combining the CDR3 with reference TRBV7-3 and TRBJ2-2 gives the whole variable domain GAGVSQTPSNKVTEKGKYVELRCDPISGHTALYWYRQSLGQGPEFLIYFQGTGAADDSGLPNDRFFAVRPEGSVSTLKIQRTERGDSAVYLCASSWRGGGELFFGEGSRLTVL.

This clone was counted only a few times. The CDR3 spells CASSPGANNEKLFF. CDR3 DNA sequence: TGTGCCAGCTCCCCAGGGGCCAATAATGAAAAACTGTTTTTT. The chain uses TRBV18 and TRBJ1-4; D perhaps matches TRBD1 (6 bases). The germline V gene encodes CDR1 KGHSH and CDR2 LQKENI. CDR3 size: 14 residues. Trimming left V 6 bases short and J 4 bases short, with 12 bases between.

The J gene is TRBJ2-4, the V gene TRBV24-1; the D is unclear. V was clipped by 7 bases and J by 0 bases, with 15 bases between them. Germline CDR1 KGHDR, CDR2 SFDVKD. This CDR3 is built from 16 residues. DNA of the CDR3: TGTGCCACCAGGCCCGAAACGAAACTAGCCAAAAACATTCAGTACTTC. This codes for CATRPETKLAKNIQYF.

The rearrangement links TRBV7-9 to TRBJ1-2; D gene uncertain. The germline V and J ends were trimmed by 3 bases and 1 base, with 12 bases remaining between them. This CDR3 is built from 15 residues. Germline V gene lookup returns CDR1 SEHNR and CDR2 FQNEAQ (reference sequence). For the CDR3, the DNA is TGTGCCAGCAGCTTGGGCCCACAGCTTAACTATGGCTACACCTTC. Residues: CASSLGPQLNYGYTF. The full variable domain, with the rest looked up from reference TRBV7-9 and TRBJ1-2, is DTGVSQNPRHKITKRGQNVTFRCDPISEHNRLYWYRQTLGQGPEFLTYFQNEAQLEKSRLLSDRFSAERPKGSFSTLEIQRTEQGDSAMYLCASSLGPQLNYGYTFGSGTRLTVV.